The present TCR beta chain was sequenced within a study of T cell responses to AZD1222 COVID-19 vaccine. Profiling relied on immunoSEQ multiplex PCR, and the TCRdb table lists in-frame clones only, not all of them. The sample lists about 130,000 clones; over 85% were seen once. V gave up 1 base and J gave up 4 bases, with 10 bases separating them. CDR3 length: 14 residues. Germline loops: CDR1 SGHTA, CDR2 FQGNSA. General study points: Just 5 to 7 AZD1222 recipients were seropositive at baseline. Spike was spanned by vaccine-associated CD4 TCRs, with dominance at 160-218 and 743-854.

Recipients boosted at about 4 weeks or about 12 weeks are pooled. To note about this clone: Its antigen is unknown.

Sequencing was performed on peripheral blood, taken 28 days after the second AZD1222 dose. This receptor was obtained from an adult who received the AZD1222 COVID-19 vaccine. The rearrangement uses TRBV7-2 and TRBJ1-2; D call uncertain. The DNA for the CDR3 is TGTGCCAGCAGCTTAGGCGGGGATATCTATGGCTACACCTTC. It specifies CASSLGGDIYGYTF.